The 6 T cell receptor beta chains listed next were all sequenced from one sample in a study of CD8+ T cells in alopecia areata. In each case, RNA was isolated and then reverse transcribed into cDNA as the sequencing template. Sequenced by immunoSEQ multiplex PCR; TCRdb stores in-frame clones only, minus some. Found here are 100,000 to 150,000 clones, roughly 58% of them singletons; the top ten hold less than 5.5%. This material consisted of CD4+ T cells sorted from blood, taken at week 0. Receptor source: a human donor with alopecia areata.

This chain uses TRBV14 with TRBJ1-1; D ambiguous. The CDR3 runs 15 residues. Per the germline V gene, CDR1 is SGHDN and CDR2 is FVKESK. The V and J ends lost 3 bases and 0 bases respectively, with 11 bases between them. The DNA of the CDR3 is TGTGCCAGCAGCCACGGCCGGAGTATGAACACTGAAGCTTTCTTT. Amino acids: CASSHGRSMNTEAFF.

The chain recombines TRBV5-1 with TRBJ1-1, with D uncertain. The CDR3 sequence is 14 residues long. V was pared by 1 base and J by 1 base, with 8 bases between. The germline V gene encodes CDR1 SGHRS and CDR2 YFSETQ. The CDR3 sequence: CASSLSQTNTEAFF. The CDR3, as DNA: TGCGCCAGCAGCTTGTCACAGACGAACACTGAAGCTTTCTTT.

The chain is built from TRBV7-3 and TRBJ2-2; TRBD2 agrees at 11 bases. The ends lost 4 bases at V and 0 bases at J; junction bases unmatched: 4. Germline V gene data show CDR1 as SGHTA and CDR2 as FQGTGA. The CDR3 runs to 17 residues. The CDR3 region has the DNA TGTGCCAGCAGCTCCCTAGCGGGGGGTTCGAACACCGGGGAGCTGTTTTTT. Translating it yields CASSSLAGGSNTGELFF.

The rearrangement links TRBV19 to TRBJ2-2; TRBD1 might be the D (6 bases). The CDR3 consists of 15 residues. V lost 4 bases and J lost 5, with 14 bases in between. CDR1 is LNHDA and CDR2 is SQIVND in the germline V gene (reference sequence). The CDR3 DNA sequence: TGTGCCAGTAGTACGTCCCGGGACATTACCGGGGAGCTGTTTTTT. It encodes CASSTSRDITGELFF.

This clone was detected once. The chain joins TRBV4-3 to TRBJ2-5; the D is unclear. In germline, CDR1 is LGHNA, CDR2 YSLEER. Trimming removed 1 base at V and 1 base at J, with 10 bases between. This CDR3 comprises 15 residues. CDR3 sequence: CASSQGFESQETQYF. The DNA for the CDR3 is TGCGCCAGCAGCCAAGGATTTGAGTCCCAAGAGACCCAGTACTTC.

The chain recombines TRBV7-6 with TRBJ1-5, with a weak D call TRBD1 (5 bases). V lost 2 bases, J lost 7 bases, and 12 bases lay in between. Germline-derived CDR1 and CDR2 are SGHVS and FNYEAQ. This CDR3 contains 14 residues. The CDR3 nucleotides are TGTGCCAGCAGCTTACAGGCTGGGGGACAGCCCCAGCATTTT. It encodes CASSLQAGGQPQHF. Drawing the rest from reference TRBV7-6 and TRBJ1-5, the complete variable domain is GAGVSQSPRYKVTKRGQDVALRCDPISGHVSLYWYRQALGQGPEFLTYFNYEAQQDKSGLPNDRFSAERPEGSISTLTIQRTEQRDSAMYRCASSLQAGGQPQHFGDGTRLSIL.